Listed here are 15 T cell receptor beta chains from one sample, sequenced in a study of T cells after yellow fever vaccination. A single record per CDR3 protein comes from TCRdb applying MiXCR to the 5' RACE reads. The sample shows 100,000 to 150,000 distinct CDR3 sequences, 15% of them seen only once. The sequencing here drew on CD8+ T cells sorted from PBMCs, taken 5 days after the yellow fever booster vaccination. These receptors were collected from a man younger than 35 who received the YFV17D yellow fever vaccine.

This clonotype was found a few times. The chain couples TRBV19 to TRBJ1-5; 10 bases map to TRBD1. Germline lookup yields CDR1 LNHDA and CDR2 SQIVND (reference sequence). V lost 4 bases and J lost 6; bases outside the gene matches: 3. The length of the CDR3 is 14 residues. CDR3 loop: CASSKTGGGQPQHF. For the CDR3, the DNA is TGTGCCAGTAGTAAGACAGGGGGCGGTCAGCCCCAGCATTTT.

This clonotype was seen more than once but under ten times. J is TRBJ1-4 and V is TRBV7-9; TRBD1 might be the D (6 bases). Per germline, CDR1 SEHNR and CDR2 FQNEAQ (reference sequence). This CDR3 comprises 17 residues. The V end was cut by 5 bases, the J end by 11 bases, with 27 bases between. Here the CDR3 reads CASSPFRGAPPAGKLFF. As DNA, the CDR3 is TGTGCCAGCAGCCCATTCCGGGGGGCGCCCCCCGCGGGGAAACTGTTTTTT.

V usage is TRBV19 and J usage is TRBJ2-1, with 10 positions matching TRBD2. The germline V gene has CDR1 LNHDA and CDR2 SQIVND (reference sequence). With 3 bases clipped from V and 6 bases from J, the junction kept 14 bases outside the gene matches. This CDR3 region has 18 residues. Here the CDR3 DNA reads TGTGCCAGTAGTATCTGGGCTAGCGGGGGACACACGGGCAATGAGCAGTTCTTC. This gives the protein CASSIWASGGHTGNEQFF.

The rearrangement uses TRBV18 and TRBJ2-7; D unclear. The CDR3 covers 14 residues. V was clipped by 4 bases and J by 4 bases, with 14 bases between them. CDR1 and CDR2 from the germline V gene are KGHSH and LQKENI. CDR3 DNA: TGTGCCAGCTCACAACCCCCCGTGGGGTACGAGCAGTACGTC. Translating gives CASSQPPVGYEQYV.

This sequence joins TRBV5-1 and TRBJ2-3, with 7 bases aligning to TRBD1. V was clipped by 4 bases and J by 2 bases; unmatched bases: 10. The germline gives CDR1 SGHRS, CDR2 YFSETQ. The CDR3 length is 16 residues. The CDR3 is CASSAFRDSYTDTQYF. The DNA for the CDR3 is TGCGCCAGCAGCGCCTTCCGGGACAGCTACACAGATACGCAGTATTTT.

This clonotype has only a few counts. The rearrangement uses TRBV4-1 and TRBJ2-1; TRBD2 aligns across 7 bases. There are 17 residues in the CDR3. CDR1 MGHRA and CDR2 YSYEKL come from the germline V gene. The trim removed 0 bases at V and 4 bases at J, leaving 9 bases unmatched. CDR3 coding DNA: TGCGCCAGCAGCCAAGATCCCCTAGCGGAGATTTACAATGAGCAGTTCTTC. Its translation: CASSQDPLAEIYNEQFF.

The chain couples TRBV5-1 to TRBJ2-2; D gene uncertain. The CDR3 runs 13 residues. Germline V gene lookup returns CDR1 SGHRS and CDR2 YFSETQ. The germline V and J ends were trimmed by 7 bases and 5 bases, with 12 bases remaining between them. The CDR3 nucleotides read TGCGCCAGCGGGCCCGCCGGGACCGGGGAGCTGTTTTTT. Translation gives CASGPAGTGELFF.

DNA of the CDR3: TGTGCCAGCAGCTCCTCAGGGGGAGGGAACACTGAAGCTTTCTTT. Its protein is CASSSSGGGNTEAFF. The rearrangement joins TRBV11-1 to TRBJ1-1, with 7 bases matching TRBD1. The CDR3 has 15 residues. J gave up 1 base and V 4 bases, and 6 bases lay outside the gene matches. Germline values: CDR1 SGHAT, CDR2 FQDESV (reference sequence).

This clonotype has more than one count but fewer than ten. This sequence joins TRBV19 and TRBJ1-1; D unresolved. Looked up from germline, CDR1 is LNHDA and CDR2 is SQIVND (reference sequence). CDR3 length equals 15 residues. V lost 5 bases and J lost 1, with 14 bases in between. The CDR3, as DNA: TGTGCCAGTAGTCATCGTGAGTTGAGGAACACTGAAGCTTTCTTT. This encodes CASSHRELRNTEAFF.

The chain couples TRBV18 to TRBJ2-2, with D possibly matching TRBD1 (6 bases). In germline, CDR1 is KGHSH, CDR2 LQKENI. CDR3 length equals 15 residues. Trimming left V 3 bases short and J 4 bases short, with 12 bases between. The CDR3 DNA sequence: TGTGCCAGCTCACCGGGGGCGCACGGCACCGGGGAGCTGTTTTTT. Translating gives CASSPGAHGTGELFF.

This chain connects TRBV7-2 to TRBJ2-7; D unresolved. The CDR3 totals 13 residues. Germline CDR1 and CDR2: SGHTA and FQGNSA. Trimming removed 2 bases at V and 1 base at J, with 6 bases between. CDR3 nucleotide sequence: TGTGCCAGCAGCTTAAGTCAGTCCTACGAGCAGTACGTC. Its protein product is CASSLSQSYEQYV.

This clonotype appeared many times. The chain carries TRBV4-2 and TRBJ2-6; 8 bases agree with TRBD2. With V trimmed by 0 bases and J by 4 bases, 2 bases remained unmatched. Per the germline V gene, CDR1 is LGHNA and CDR2 is YNFKEQ. The CDR3 spans 16 residues. In DNA form, the CDR3 reads TGTGCCAGCAGCCAAGAAGCGGGGGTCGGGGCCAACGTCCTGACTTTC. It is translated as CASSQEAGVGANVLTF.

This chain links TRBV12-5 with TRBJ2-2, with D tentatively TRBD1 (5 bases). Germline V gene sequence: CDR1 LGHNT, CDR2 FRNRAP. Trimming took off 4 bases at V and 0 bases at J, with 12 bases between the two ends. The CDR3 is 16 amino acids. Here the CDR3 DNA reads TGTGCTAGTGGTTCGCCCGACAGCGCGAACACCGGGGAGCTGTTTTTT. This codes for CASGSPDSANTGELFF.

This clonotype was found a few times. The chain joins TRBV6-2 or TRBV6-3 to TRBJ2-7; maybe TRBD2 (7 bases). V was trimmed by 8 bases and J by 4 bases, leaving 9 bases between them. This CDR3 has 11 residues. The germline V gene encodes CDR1 MNHEY and CDR2 SVGEGT. CDR3 sequence: CASEGGYEQYF. The CDR3 nucleotides are TGTGCCAGCGAGGGGGGGTACGAGCAGTACTTC.

A few counts support this clonotype. This chain joins TRBV3-1 and TRBJ1-5; D not resolved. V lost 1 base and J 6 bases, leaving 7 bases between the germline ends. CDR3 length: 13 residues. CDR1 is LGHDT, CDR2 YNNKEL, per germline (reference sequence). CDR3 amino acids: CASSQAIAQPQHF. The CDR3 nucleotides read TGTGCCAGCAGCCAAGCGATAGCTCAGCCCCAGCATTTT.